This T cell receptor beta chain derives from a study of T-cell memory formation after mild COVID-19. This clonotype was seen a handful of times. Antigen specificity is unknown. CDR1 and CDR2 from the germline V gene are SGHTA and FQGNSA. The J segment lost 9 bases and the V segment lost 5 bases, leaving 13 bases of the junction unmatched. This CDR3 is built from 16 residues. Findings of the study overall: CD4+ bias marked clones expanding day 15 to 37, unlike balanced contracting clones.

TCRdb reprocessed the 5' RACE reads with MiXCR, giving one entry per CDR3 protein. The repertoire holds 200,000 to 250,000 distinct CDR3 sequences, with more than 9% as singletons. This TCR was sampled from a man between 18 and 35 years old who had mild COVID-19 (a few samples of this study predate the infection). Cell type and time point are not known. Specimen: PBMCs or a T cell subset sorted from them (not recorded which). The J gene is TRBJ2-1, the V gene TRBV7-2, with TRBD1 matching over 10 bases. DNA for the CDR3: TGTGCCAGCAGCCCTCCCTGGACAGGGGGAGGATTTGAGCAGTTCTTC. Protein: CASSPPWTGGGFEQFF.